Presented here are 5 T cell receptor beta chains from one specimen sequenced in a study of T cell responses to AZD1222 COVID-19 vaccine. Here immunoSEQ multiplex PCR was the method, and the copy in TCRdb shows in-frame clones only, minus some. The table shows under 95,000 clones, with 89% occurring only once. The sequencing here drew on peripheral blood, taken on day 0 of AZD1222 vaccination. The receptors here all came from an adult in good health.

The chain links TRBV7-3 to TRBJ2-3; 9 nucleotides agree with TRBD1. Losses at the gene ends were 4 bases for V and 4 bases for J; bases not matched to a gene: 6. CDR1 and CDR2 from the germline V gene are SGHTA and FQGTGA. The CDR3 covers 15 residues. CDR3 bases: TGTGCCAGCAGCTCACAGGGGGCAATGGCAGATACGCAGTATTTT. Translated, it gives CASSSQGAMADTQYF.

The CDR3 nucleotides read TGTGCCAGCCGGGACAGGGGGGACAATGAGCAGTTCTTC. Translated, it gives CASRDRGDNEQFF. J is TRBJ2-1 and V is TRBV6-5, with 11 nucleotides matching TRBD1. V was pared by 8 bases and J by 5 bases, with 2 bases of the junction left unmatched. Germline lookup yields CDR1 MNHEY and CDR2 SVGAGI. This CDR3 contains 13 residues.

The CDR3 is CASSSAALSGNTIYF. As DNA, the CDR3 is TGTGCCAGCAGCTCCGCCGCGCTGTCTGGAAACACCATATATTTT. The V call is TRBV7-2, the J call TRBJ1-3; no firm D call. Germline V gene data show CDR1 as SGHTA and CDR2 as FQGNSA. V was clipped by 4 bases and J by 1 base, with 11 bases between them. This CDR3 has 15 amino acids.

This clone occurred once. This rearrangement joins TRBV20-1 to TRBJ1-3, with a weak D call TRBD1 (6 bases). Germline lookup yields CDR1 DFQATT and CDR2 SNEGSKA (reference sequence). V shed 3 bases and J shed 0 bases, with 9 bases lying between them. The CDR3 has 14 residues. The CDR3 here is CSASTGHSGNTIYF. CDR3 bases: TGCAGTGCTAGTACAGGGCACTCTGGAAACACCATATATTTT.

This chain joins TRBV3-1 (or the pseudogene TRBV3-2) and TRBJ1-2; possible D gene TRBD1, 5 bases. Germline V lookup: CDR1 LGHDT, CDR2 YNNKEL (reference sequence). The CDR3 has 15 amino acids. The V gene lost 0 bases and the J gene lost 2 bases, with 10 bases spanning the gap. CDR3 region: CASSQDLEGNYGYTF. The CDR3 DNA reads TGTGCCAGCAGCCAAGATCTGGAGGGGAACTATGGCTACACCTTC.